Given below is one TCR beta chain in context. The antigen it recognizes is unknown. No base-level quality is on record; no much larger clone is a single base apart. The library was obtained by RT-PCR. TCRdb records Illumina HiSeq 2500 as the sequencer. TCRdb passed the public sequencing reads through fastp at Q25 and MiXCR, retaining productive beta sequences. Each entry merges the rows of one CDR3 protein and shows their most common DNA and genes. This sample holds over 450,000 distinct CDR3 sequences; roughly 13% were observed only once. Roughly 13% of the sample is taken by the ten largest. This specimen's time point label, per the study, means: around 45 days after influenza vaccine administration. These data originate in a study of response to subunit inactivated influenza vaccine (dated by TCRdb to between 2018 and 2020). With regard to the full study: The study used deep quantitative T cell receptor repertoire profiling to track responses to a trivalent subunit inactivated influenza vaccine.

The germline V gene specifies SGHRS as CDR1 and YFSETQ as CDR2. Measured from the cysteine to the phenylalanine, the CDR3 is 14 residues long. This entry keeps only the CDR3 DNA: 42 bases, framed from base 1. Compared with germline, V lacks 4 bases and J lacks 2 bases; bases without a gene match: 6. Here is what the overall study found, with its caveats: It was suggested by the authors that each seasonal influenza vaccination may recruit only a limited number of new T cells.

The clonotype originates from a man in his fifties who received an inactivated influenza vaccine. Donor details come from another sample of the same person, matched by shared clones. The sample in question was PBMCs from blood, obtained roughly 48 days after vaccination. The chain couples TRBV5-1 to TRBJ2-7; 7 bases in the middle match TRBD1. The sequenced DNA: TGCGCCAGCAGCCGACAGGGAACTACCTACGAGCAGTACTTC. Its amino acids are CASSRQGTTYEQYF.